The 21 T cell receptor beta chains in this list originate from one sample, sequenced in a study of blood T cell repertoires in COVID-19. TCRdb's copy holds only in-frame clones and misses some; the assay was immunoSEQ multiplex PCR. The table records 250,000 or so clones, 86% of them present only once. Specimen: peripheral blood. Receptors originate from a man aged 40-55 years with active or convalescent COVID-19.

The chain links TRBV28 to TRBJ2-3; 7 nucleotides align to TRBD2. The CDR3 totals 16 residues. J was trimmed by 0 bases and V by 6 bases; bases with no gene match: 9. The germline CDR1 and CDR2 sequences are MDHEN and SYDVKM. CDR3 DNA sequence: TGTGCCAGCAGCCTTAATAGCGGGCTTAGCACAGATACGCAGTATTTT. This sequence encodes CASSLNSGLSTDTQYF.

The chain has TRBV3-1 (or the pseudogene TRBV3-2) and TRBJ2-1, with 14 bases that match TRBD2. This CDR3 region has 18 residues. Germline CDR1 and CDR2: LGHDT and YNNKEL (reference sequence). J was trimmed by 6 bases and V by 0 bases; bases with no gene match: 7. The CDR3 protein is CASSQEGKGLAGGNEQFF. The CDR3 coding sequence is TGTGCCAGCAGCCAAGAAGGGAAAGGACTAGCGGGGGGCAATGAGCAGTTCTTC.

This rearrangement joins TRBV6-5 to TRBJ1-1, with 10 bases matching TRBD1. V was pared by 6 bases and J by 1 base, with 5 bases of the junction left unmatched. Germline V gives CDR1 MNHEY, CDR2 SVGAGI. There are 15 residues in the CDR3. CDR3 in DNA: TGTGCCAGCAGGGGTGACAGGGGGCGGAACACTGAAGCTTTCTTT. It yields the protein CASRGDRGRNTEAFF.

The rearrangement links TRBV24-1 to TRBJ2-6; weak D call: TRBD2 (5 bases). This CDR3 has 17 residues. Germline V gene sequence: CDR1 KGHDR, CDR2 SFDVKD. Between the trimmed V and J ends, which lost 4 bases and 3 bases, there was a span of 15 bases. The DNA of the CDR3 is TGTGCCACCAGTGACCCCGGACGGGGATATGGGGCCAACGTCCTGACTTTC. As protein: CATSDPGRGYGANVLTF.

V gene TRBV7-9 combines with J gene TRBJ2-4; no reliable D call. Germline values: CDR1 SEHNR, CDR2 FQNEAQ (reference sequence). The length of the CDR3 is 14 residues. V lost 5 bases to trimming and J lost 8 bases, with 16 bases between them. In DNA, the CDR3 is TGTGCCAGCAGCGTAGACCGCTCGTCGGACATTCAGTACTTC. Protein sequence: CASSVDRSSDIQYF.

This clone was found a few times. J is TRBJ2-2 and V is TRBV19; weak D call: TRBD2 (5 bases). Germline V gene lookup returns CDR1 LNHDA and CDR2 SQIVND (reference sequence). Trimming took off 4 bases at V and 7 bases at J, with 16 bases between the two ends. The CDR3 is made up of 15 amino acids. Written as DNA, the CDR3 is TGTGCCAGTAGTAGGGGTTTAAAACGGGGCGGGGAGCTGTTTTTT. It translates to CASSRGLKRGGELFF.

The CDR3 protein is CASSATGGPLEQYF. CDR3 coding DNA: TGTGCCAGCAGCGCGACAGGGGGTCCCCTCGAGCAGTACTTC. The genes are TRBV9 and TRBJ2-7; 9 nucleotides line up with TRBD1. CDR1 and CDR2 from the germline V gene are SGDLS and YYNGEE. The CDR3 consists of 14 residues. V was clipped by 3 bases and J by 6 bases; unmatched bases: 7.

There are a few counts of this clone. The J gene is TRBJ1-6, the V gene TRBV6-1; D is possibly TRBD1 (6 bases). The germline V and J ends were trimmed by 2 bases and 9 bases, with 14 bases remaining between them. CDR1 and CDR2 (germline): MNHNS, SASEGT. The CDR3 is 15 amino acids. The CDR3 loop reads CASSEPTGSGSPLHF. The CDR3 nucleotides are TGTGCCAGCAGTGAACCGACAGGCAGCGGTTCACCCCTCCACTTT.

The chain recombines TRBV28 with TRBJ2-3; possibly TRBD1 for D (6 bases). Germline loops: CDR1 MDHEN, CDR2 SYDVKM. V lost 1 base and J lost 1, with 12 bases in between. The CDR3 consists of 16 residues. Here the CDR3 reads CASSLSQGKGTDTQYF. In DNA form, the CDR3 reads TGTGCCAGCAGTTTATCCCAGGGGAAGGGCACAGATACGCAGTATTTT.

The rearrangement joins TRBV5-1 to TRBJ2-1, with 10 nucleotides matching TRBD2. CDR1 and CDR2 from the germline V gene are SGHRS and YFSETQ. The ends lost 4 bases at V and 9 bases at J; junction bases unmatched: 13. The CDR3 extends over 16 amino acids. The CDR3 nucleotides read TGCGCCAGCAGCCTCAGAGGACTAGCGGCAGAGATTGAGCAGTTCTTC. Translating it yields CASSLRGLAAEIEQFF.

CDR3 in DNA: TGTGCCAGCAGCTTAGCGGGGGAGCCCCTGCCTGGGAGGAACACCATATATTTT. This gives the protein CASSLAGEPLPGRNTIYF. The V call is TRBV7-6, the J call TRBJ1-3, with D possibly matching TRBD1 (5 bases). The CDR3 has 18 residues. The germline V and J ends were trimmed by 0 bases and 7 bases, with 22 bases remaining between them. Germline V CDR1 and CDR2: SGHVS, FNYEAQ.

The rearrangement uses TRBV2 and TRBJ2-1, with 8 bases that match TRBD2. The junction had 6 bases not matched to a gene; V was cut back by 7 bases and J by 7 bases. CDR3 size: 13 residues. Germline CDR1 and CDR2: SNHLY and FYNNEI. The DNA for the CDR3 is TGTGCCAGCATGCGGGGGGTGGCGAATGAGCAGTTCTTC. Protein: CASMRGVANEQFF. The full variable domain, its missing parts supplied by reference TRBV2 and TRBJ2-1, is EPEVTQTPSHQVTQMGQEVILRCVPISNHLYFYWYRQILGQKVEFLVSFYNNEISEKSEIFDDQFSVERPDGSNFTLKIRSTKLEDSAMYFCASMRGVANEQFFGPGTRLTVL.

The rearrangement joins TRBV20-1 to TRBJ1-1; possible D gene TRBD1, 5 bases. Trimming pared 3 bases from V and 6 bases from J, leaving 14 bases between. The CDR3 is 13 amino acids. The germline V gene encodes CDR1 DFQATT and CDR2 SNEGSKA (reference sequence). This CDR3 is CSASSRGLAEAFF. The CDR3 coding sequence is TGCAGTGCTAGTTCGCGGGGCTTAGCTGAAGCTTTCTTT.

This clone occurred once. The identical CDR3 is also encoded by other nucleotide sequences in the sample. The J gene is TRBJ2-7, the V gene TRBV12-3 or TRBV12-4; a weak D match, TRBD1 (6 bases). The CDR3 is 12 residues long. The V and J ends lost 6 bases and 3 bases respectively, with 9 bases between them. The CDR3 region is CASSRGNYEQYF. The CDR3 DNA is TGTGCCAGCAGCAGGGGCAACTACGAGCAGTACTTC.

This chain uses TRBV27 with TRBJ1-6; D might be TRBD1 (5 bases). The CDR3 totals 17 residues. Germline loops: CDR1 MNHEY, CDR2 SMNVEV (reference sequence). V was shortened by 3 bases and J by 5 bases, with 17 bases between the two germline ends. CDR3 sequence (DNA): TGTGCCAGCAGTTTTTCAGGGTGGCAAGGGGATAATTCACCCCTCCACTTT. It yields the protein CASSFSGWQGDNSPLHF.

The V call is TRBV5-1, the J call TRBJ2-3; 10 nucleotides align to TRBD2. With 4 bases clipped from V and 1 base from J, the junction kept 6 bases outside the gene matches. Germline CDR1 and CDR2: SGHRS and YFSETQ. The CDR3 totals 16 residues. The CDR3 here is CASSPLAGVGTDTQYF. CDR3 nucleotide sequence: TGCGCCAGCAGCCCTCTAGCGGGAGTCGGCACAGATACGCAGTATTTT.

The V call is TRBV5-5, the J call TRBJ2-7; maybe TRBD2 (6 bases). This CDR3 comprises 18 residues. Germline loops: CDR1 SGHKS, CDR2 YYEKEE (reference sequence). The ends were cut back, 6 bases at V and 2 bases at J, with 27 bases in the middle. In DNA, the CDR3 is TGTGCCAGCAACCTTCGAGCACTAGCCAGTGGTCTTGCCTACGAGCAGTACTTC. It translates to CASNLRALASGLAYEQYF.

The V and J genes are TRBV30 and TRBJ1-2; 8 nucleotides match TRBD1. The trim removed 2 bases at V and 4 bases at J, leaving 9 bases unmatched. CDR3 length: 15 residues. Germline CDR1 reads GTSNPN; CDR2 reads SVGIG (reference sequence). This chain's CDR3 is CAWSSWTGTAYGYTF. The DNA of the CDR3 is TGTGCCTGGAGTTCTTGGACAGGGACGGCCTATGGCTACACCTTC.

The chain links TRBV3-1 (or the pseudogene TRBV3-2) to TRBJ2-5, with 8 nucleotides matching TRBD1. Germline V gene data show CDR1 as LGHDT and CDR2 as YNNKEL (reference sequence). The CDR3 is 14 amino acids. Trimming removed 8 bases from V and 4 bases from J; junction bases left unmatched: 9. CDR3 in amino acids: CASDPQGAGETQYF. Written as DNA, the CDR3 is TGTGCCAGCGACCCGCAGGGGGCGGGAGAGACCCAGTACTTC.

The V gene is TRBV27, the J gene TRBJ2-1, with D possibly matching TRBD1 (5 bases). V was trimmed by 6 bases and J by 5 bases, leaving 5 bases between them. There are 11 residues in the CDR3. Germline V gene sequence: CDR1 MNHEY, CDR2 SMNVEV (reference sequence). CDR3 sequence reads: CASRDNNEQFF. CDR3 DNA: TGTGCCAGCAGGGACAACAATGAGCAGTTCTTC.

Here the CDR3 reads CASSLSGQETQYF. DNA for the CDR3: TGTGCCAGCAGCCTCTCCGGGCAAGAGACCCAGTACTTC. This chain links TRBV9 with TRBJ2-5; D unclear. V dropped 4 bases and J dropped 2 bases, with 9 bases sitting between them. The CDR3 is made up of 13 amino acids. From germline, CDR1 is SGDLS and CDR2 YYNGEE. Supplemented by reference TRBV9 and TRBJ2-5, the full variable domain reads DSGVTQTPKHLITATGQRVTLRCSPRSGDLSVYWYQQSLDQGLQFLIQYYNGEERAKGNILERFSAQQFPDLHSELNLSSLELGDSALYFCASSLSGQETQYFGPGTRLLVL.